These 30 T cell receptor beta chains came from one sample sequenced in a study of cytomegalovirus exposure and HLA in healthy donors. The PCR used 60 Vbeta and 13 Jbeta primers. This table comes from immunoSEQ multiplex PCR, and its TCRdb copy is limited to in-frame clones, with some not included. The profile covers about 130,000 clones, with around four fifths appearing a single time and approximately 1% taken by the ten largest. The sequenced sample was PBMCs. These receptors came from a human donor in good health.

A note on this clone: The same CDR3 is also encoded by other DNA sequences in this sample. The rearrangement joins TRBV5-4 to TRBJ2-5; 8 bases line up with TRBD2. J gave up 1 base and V 8 bases, and 4 bases lay outside the gene matches. CDR3 length equals 13 residues. Looked up from germline, CDR1 is SGHNT and CDR2 is YYREEE (reference sequence). The CDR3: CASGRGVQETQYF. The CDR3 nucleotides are TGTGCCAGTGGGCGGGGGGTCCAAGAGACCCAGTACTTC.

This chain connects TRBV5-1 to TRBJ1-4; D is uncertain. The CDR3 consists of 17 residues. With 0 bases removed from V and 1 base from J, the gap between germline ends came to 13 bases. Germline V CDR1 and CDR2: SGHRS, YFSETQ. CDR3 nucleotide sequence: TGCGCCAGCAGCTTGGAGGGCCGGGGAGAAACTAATGAAAAACTGTTTTTT. As protein: CASSLEGRGETNEKLFF.

This clone was observed once. The chain combines TRBV4-1 with TRBJ2-3, with D possibly being TRBD2 (5 bases). Germline V gene lookup returns CDR1 MGHRA and CDR2 YSYEKL. The CDR3 runs 17 residues. V was shortened by 4 bases and J by 4 bases, with 21 bases between the two germline ends. CDR3 protein: CASSPSVAGLGADTQYF. CDR3 DNA: TGCGCCAGCAGCCCCTCGGTGGCGGGCTTAGGTGCAGATACGCAGTATTTT.

The chain employs TRBV4-1 and TRBJ2-7; weak D call: TRBD2 (6 bases). Trimming removed 5 bases at V and 4 bases at J, with 15 bases between. Looked up from germline, CDR1 is MGHRA and CDR2 is YSYEKL. The CDR3 runs 14 residues. The CDR3 here is CASSVGTQIYEQYF. The CDR3 DNA is TGCGCCAGCAGCGTCGGGACTCAGATTTACGAGCAGTACTTC.

This clone occurred once. The chain carries TRBV7-9 and TRBJ2-7; 8 nucleotides agree with TRBD1. Per germline, CDR1 SEHNR and CDR2 FQNEAQ (reference sequence). CDR3 length equals 16 residues. The J segment lost 5 bases and the V segment lost 2 bases, leaving 11 bases of the junction unmatched. The DNA of the CDR3 is TGTGCCAGCAGCTTATCCCGACAGGGGTGGTACGACGAGCAGTACTTC. Its protein is CASSLSRQGWYDEQYF.

This rearrangement joins TRBV6-5 to TRBJ2-5, with a possible D match to TRBD1 (6 bases). CDR1 is MNHEY and CDR2 is SVGAGI in the germline V gene. The CDR3 is 15 residues long. Trimming shortened V by 6 bases and J by 5 bases, and 19 bases separated the two germline ends. CDR3 residues: CASSSRRGQWETQYF. CDR3 DNA: TGTGCCAGCAGCTCGAGACGGGGACAATGGGAGACCCAGTACTTC.

The rearrangement uses TRBV6-6 and TRBJ2-7, with D unresolved. The V and J ends lost 4 bases and 0 bases respectively, with 13 bases between them. This CDR3 is built from 15 residues. The germline CDR1 and CDR2 sequences are MNHNY and SVGAGI (reference sequence). The CDR3 nucleotides are TGTGCCAGCAGTTCACGAAGACGGGTCTCCTACGAGCAGTACTTC. It is translated as CASSSRRRVSYEQYF.

This rearrangement joins TRBV5-1 to TRBJ2-7; D possibly corresponds to TRBD2 (6 bases). The CDR3 extends over 13 amino acids. Per germline, CDR1 SGHRS and CDR2 YFSETQ. V gave up 1 base and J gave up 3 bases, with 8 bases separating them. The CDR3 DNA is TGCGCCAGCAGCTTGCCAGCGGGCTACGAGCAGTACTTC. Amino acid sequence: CASSLPAGYEQYF.

This clone has a single count. The chain joins TRBV7-9 to TRBJ2-7, with D possibly TRBD2 on 5 matching bases. This CDR3 is built from 15 residues. Germline-derived CDR1 and CDR2 are SEHNR and FQNEAQ (reference sequence). Trimming stripped 1 base from V and 3 bases from J, with 13 bases between. CDR3 coding DNA: TGTGCCAGCAGCTTAGTCGTGGGAGTGCACTACGAGCAGTACTTC. Its protein product is CASSLVVGVHYEQYF.

The V and J genes are TRBV28 and TRBJ2-7; no reliable D call. CDR1 and CDR2 from the germline V gene are MDHEN and SYDVKM. V was trimmed by 4 bases and J by 3 bases, leaving 4 bases between them. The CDR3 runs 11 residues. The DNA of the CDR3 is TGTGCCAGCAGTTACAGCTACGAGCAGTACTTC. Its protein is CASSYSYEQYF. Based on the CDR3 plus reference TRBV28 and TRBJ2-7, the full variable domain is DVKVTQSSRYLVKRTGEKVFLECVQDMDHENMFWYRQDPGLGLRLIYFSYDVKMKEKGDIPEGYSVSREKKERFSLILESASTNQTSMYLCASSYSYEQYFGPGTRLTVT.

This clone was counted only a few times. The chain is built from TRBV5-6 and TRBJ2-6; possibly TRBD1 for D (6 bases). Per the germline V gene, CDR1 is SGHDT and CDR2 is YYEEEE. V dropped 0 bases and J dropped 2 bases, with 9 bases sitting between them. This CDR3 has 16 residues. The CDR3 is CASSLVAGAGANVLTF. The DNA of the CDR3 is TGTGCCAGCAGCTTGGTGGCAGGGGCTGGGGCCAACGTCCTGACTTTC.

V and J are TRBV5-6 and TRBJ2-7, with TRBD1 matching 9 bases. V lost 4 bases and J lost 3; bases outside the gene matches: 8. Per the germline V gene, CDR1 is SGHDT and CDR2 is YYEEEE. The CDR3 is 15 residues long. The CDR3 DNA reads as TGTGCCAGCAGCCAGTGGGGACAGGGCTTCTACGAGCAGTACTTC. Its protein product is CASSQWGQGFYEQYF.

The V call is TRBV9, the J call TRBJ2-2; weak D call: TRBD2 (5 bases). V lost 1 base to trimming and J lost 6 bases, with 16 bases between them. The CDR3 spans 16 residues. Per the germline V gene, CDR1 is SGDLS and CDR2 is YYNGEE. The DNA of the CDR3 is TGTGCCAGCAGCGTACCCGGTAACACGGGGTCCGGGGAGCTGTTTTTT. It yields the protein CASSVPGNTGSGELFF.

V is TRBV28 and J is TRBJ1-1; D perhaps matches TRBD1 (5 bases). CDR1 MDHEN and CDR2 SYDVKM come from the germline V gene. With 3 bases removed from V and 6 bases from J, the gap between germline ends came to 11 bases. The CDR3 extends over 13 amino acids. The CDR3 loop reads CASSLGPIAEAFF. The DNA of the CDR3 is TGTGCCAGCAGTTTGGGGCCTATAGCTGAAGCTTTCTTT.

This clone has only a few counts. The V call is TRBV5-1, the J call TRBJ2-7; the match to TRBD1 covers 7 bases. CDR1 and CDR2 (germline): SGHRS, YFSETQ. After removal of 4 bases from V and 4 bases from J, the junction contained 5 bases not matched to a gene. The CDR3 has 13 residues. CDR3 amino acids: CASSPTTGYEQYF. CDR3 DNA sequence: TGCGCCAGCAGCCCAACGACAGGGTACGAGCAGTACTTC.

The chain combines TRBV5-1 with TRBJ2-7; 7 nucleotides agree with TRBD1. Trimming took 4 bases from V and 3 from J; bases not matched to a gene: 10. Germline V gene sequence: CDR1 SGHRS, CDR2 YFSETQ. The CDR3 is 15 residues long. CDR3: CASSGTGTASYEQYF. In DNA form, the CDR3 reads TGCGCCAGCAGCGGGACCGGGACAGCTAGCTACGAGCAGTACTTC.

CDR3 in amino acids: CASSPGSGSAQHF. For the CDR3, the DNA is TGTGCCAGCAGTCCGGGGTCAGGTTCGGCCCAGCATTTT. The rearrangement uses TRBV27 and TRBJ1-5; D is undetermined. Germline CDR1 and CDR2: MNHEY and SMNVEV (reference sequence). V was clipped by 5 bases and J by 11 bases, with 16 bases between them. The length of the CDR3 is 13 residues.

The chain joins TRBV6-1 to TRBJ1-5; D gene unclear. The V gene's germline CDR1 is MNHNS and CDR2 SASEGT. V was pared by 3 bases and J by 5 bases, with 8 bases between. This CDR3 has 13 amino acids. CDR3 nucleotide sequence: TGTGCCAGCAGTGAGTACATGGATCAGCCCCAGCATTTT. This translates into CASSEYMDQPQHF.

The CDR3 sequence is CAISVLAGEDEQYF. The CDR3 bases are TGTGCCATCAGTGTCCTAGCGGGGGAGGACGAGCAGTACTTC. The V and J genes are TRBV10-3 and TRBJ2-7; 10 nucleotides line up with TRBD2. Germline CDR1 is ENHRY and CDR2 is SYGVKD. The CDR3 totals 14 residues. Trimming removed 4 bases from V and 5 bases from J; junction bases left unmatched: 5.

V is TRBV19 and J is TRBJ2-5; TRBD2 is a possible D gene (6 bases). The CDR3 contains 16 residues. The germline CDR1 and CDR2 sequences are LNHDA and SQIVND (reference sequence). V lost 6 bases and J lost 0, with 17 bases in between. Written as DNA, the CDR3 is TGTGCCAGTAGCTATGGTGGGGGGATAGACCAAGAGACCCAGTACTTC. Encoded protein: CASSYGGGIDQETQYF.

The chain employs TRBV13 and TRBJ1-2; TRBD1 matches 7 bases. J lost 3 bases, V lost 4 bases, and 11 bases had no gene match. The CDR3 is 16 residues long. Germline V gives CDR1 PRHDT, CDR2 FYEKMQ (reference sequence). The CDR3 DNA sequence: TGTGCCAGCAGCTCCGCCGACAGGGTGGAGGACTATGGCTACACCTTC. This gives the protein CASSSADRVEDYGYTF.

This chain joins TRBV5-6 and TRBJ1-1; a weak D match, TRBD1 (5 bases). Germline assignment: CDR1 SGHDT and CDR2 YYEEEE. V was shortened by 4 bases and J by 4 bases, with 8 bases between the two germline ends. The CDR3 loop spans 12 amino acids. CDR3 nucleotides: TGTGCCAGCAGCCCGCAGGGCACTGAAGCTTTCTTT. Amino acid sequence: CASSPQGTEAFF.

The chain combines TRBV7-2 with TRBJ2-7; 11 bases are a match to TRBD2. J lost 2 bases, V lost 5 bases, and 2 bases had no gene match. CDR1 is SGHTA, CDR2 FQGNSA, per germline. CDR3 size: 14 residues. The CDR3 coding sequence is TGTGCCAGCAGCATTAGCGGGGGGGCCTACGAGCAGTACTTC. Its translation: CASSISGGAYEQYF.

This rearrangement joins TRBV2 to TRBJ1-6; D might be TRBD1 (5 bases). Trimming cost V 8 bases and J 10 bases, with 18 bases left between them. Germline V gene data show CDR1 as SNHLY and CDR2 as FYNNEI. CDR3 length: 14 amino acids. CDR3: CASLTDTLTSPLHF. The CDR3 coding sequence is TGTGCCAGCCTGACGGACACGCTCACGTCACCCCTCCACTTT.

The genes are TRBV29-1 and TRBJ2-3; 11 bases map to TRBD1. V lost 4 bases to trimming and J lost 4 bases; unmatched junction nucleotides: 7. Germline assignment: CDR1 SQVTM and CDR2 ANQGSEA. There are 15 residues in the CDR3. The CDR3 is CSVVPGTGGSDTQYF. Written as DNA, the CDR3 is TGCAGCGTTGTTCCTGGGACAGGGGGGTCAGATACGCAGTATTTT.

This clone has just a few counts. This chain links TRBV5-1 with TRBJ2-7; the match to TRBD1 covers 7 bases. Trimming took 0 bases from V and 2 from J; bases not matched to a gene: 2. CDR3 size: 14 residues. In germline, CDR1 is SGHRS, CDR2 YFSETQ. CDR3 loop: CASSLEQGPYEQYF. In nucleotides, the CDR3 is TGCGCCAGCAGCTTGGAACAGGGGCCCTACGAGCAGTACTTC.

This clone was seen a few times. The chain carries TRBV2 and TRBJ1-1; tentatively, D is TRBD1 (5 bases). The length of the CDR3 is 12 residues. V was clipped by 4 bases and J by 14 bases, with 17 bases between them. Germline assignment: CDR1 SNHLY and CDR2 FYNNEI. The CDR3 sequence is CASSGTLMGGFF. The CDR3 bases are TGTGCCAGCAGTGGGACCCTCATGGGGGGATTCTTT. The entire variable domain, with the rest obtained from reference TRBV2 and TRBJ1-1, is as follows: EPEVTQTPSHQVTQMGQEVILRCVPISNHLYFYWYRQILGQKVEFLVSFYNNEISEKSEIFDDQFSVERPDGSNFTLKIRSTKLEDSAMYFCASSGTLMGGFFGQGTRLTVV.

The chain has TRBV11-2 and TRBJ2-7; no firm D call. From germline, CDR1 is SGHAT and CDR2 FQNNGV. This CDR3 is built from 12 residues. Trimming left V 0 bases short and J 4 bases short, with 4 bases between. The CDR3 here is CASSLDRYEQYF. In nucleotides, the CDR3 is TGTGCCAGCAGCTTAGATCGGTACGAGCAGTACTTC.

The gene calls are TRBV14 and TRBJ2-3; TRBD2 aligns across 11 bases. J was trimmed by 2 bases and V by 7 bases; bases with no gene match: 14. This CDR3 contains 18 residues. The germline CDR1 and CDR2 sequences are SGHDN and FVKESK. CDR3 bases: TGTGCCAGCATCCCCCGCCTAGGACTAGCGGGTACCACAGATACGCAGTATTTT. Its protein is CASIPRLGLAGTTDTQYF.

The chain joins TRBV2 to TRBJ1-3, with 9 bases matching TRBD1. The CDR3 has 16 amino acids. CDR1 and CDR2 from the germline V gene are SNHLY and FYNNEI. Germline trimming cut 0 bases from V and 4 bases from J; bases unmatched to any gene: 4. CDR3 residues: CASSEALGTGGNTIYF. CDR3 nucleotides: TGTGCCAGCAGTGAAGCGCTTGGGACAGGGGGAAACACCATATATTTT.